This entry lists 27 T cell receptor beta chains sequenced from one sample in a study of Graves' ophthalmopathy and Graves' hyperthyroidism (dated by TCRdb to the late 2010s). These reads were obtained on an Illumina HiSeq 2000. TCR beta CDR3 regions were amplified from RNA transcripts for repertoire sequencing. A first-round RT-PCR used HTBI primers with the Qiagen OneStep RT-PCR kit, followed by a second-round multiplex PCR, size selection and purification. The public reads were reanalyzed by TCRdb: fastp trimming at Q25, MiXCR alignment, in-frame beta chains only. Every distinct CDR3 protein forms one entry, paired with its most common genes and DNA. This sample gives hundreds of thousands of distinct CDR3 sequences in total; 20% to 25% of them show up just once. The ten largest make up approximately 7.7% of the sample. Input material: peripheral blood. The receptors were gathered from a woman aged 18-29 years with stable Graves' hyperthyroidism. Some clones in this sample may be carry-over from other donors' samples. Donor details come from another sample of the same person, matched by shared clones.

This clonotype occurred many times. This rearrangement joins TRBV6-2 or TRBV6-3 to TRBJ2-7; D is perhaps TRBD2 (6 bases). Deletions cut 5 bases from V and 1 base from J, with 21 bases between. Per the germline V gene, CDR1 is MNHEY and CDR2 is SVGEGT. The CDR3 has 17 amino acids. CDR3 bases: TGTGCCAGCAGTGGATTGAGTGGGGGGTTACCTTCCTACGAGCAGTACTTC. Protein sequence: CASSGLSGGLPSYEQYF.

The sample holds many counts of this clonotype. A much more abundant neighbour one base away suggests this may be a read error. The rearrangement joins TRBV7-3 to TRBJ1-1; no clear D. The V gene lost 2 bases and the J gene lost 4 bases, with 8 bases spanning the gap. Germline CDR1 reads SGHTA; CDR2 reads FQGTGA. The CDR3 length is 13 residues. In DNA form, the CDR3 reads TGTGCCAGCAGCTTACAGACCAGCACTGAAGCTTTCTTT. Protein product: CASSLQTSTEAFF.

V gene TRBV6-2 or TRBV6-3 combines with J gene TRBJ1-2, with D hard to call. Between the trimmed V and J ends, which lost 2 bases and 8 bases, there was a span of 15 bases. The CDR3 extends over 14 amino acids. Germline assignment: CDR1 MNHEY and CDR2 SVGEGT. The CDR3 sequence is CASSYDLWREGYTF. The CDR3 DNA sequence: TGTGCCAGCAGTTACGACTTGTGGAGGGAAGGCTACACCTTC.

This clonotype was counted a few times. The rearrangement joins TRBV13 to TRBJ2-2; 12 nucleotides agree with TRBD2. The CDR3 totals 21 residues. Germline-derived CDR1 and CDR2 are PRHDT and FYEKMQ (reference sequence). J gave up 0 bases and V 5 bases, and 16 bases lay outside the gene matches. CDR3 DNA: TGTGCCAGCAGCAGCTGGGACACCGGACTAGCGGGACCTACGAACACCGGGGAGCTGTTTTTT. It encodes CASSSWDTGLAGPTNTGELFF.

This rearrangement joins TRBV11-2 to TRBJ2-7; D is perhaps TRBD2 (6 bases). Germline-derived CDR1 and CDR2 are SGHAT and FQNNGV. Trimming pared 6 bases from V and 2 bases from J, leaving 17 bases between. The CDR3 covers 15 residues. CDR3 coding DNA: TGTGCCAGCAGAAAGCCGGGACTGGCCACCTACGAGCAGTACTTC. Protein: CASRKPGLATYEQYF.

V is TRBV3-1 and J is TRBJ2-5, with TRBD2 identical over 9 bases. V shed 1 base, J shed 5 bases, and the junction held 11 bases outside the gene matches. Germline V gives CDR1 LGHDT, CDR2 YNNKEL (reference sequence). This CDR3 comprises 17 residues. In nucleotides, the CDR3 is TGTGCCAGCAGCCAAGGTACGGCGGGGGGGCCATGGGAGACCCAGTACTTC. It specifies CASSQGTAGGPWETQYF.

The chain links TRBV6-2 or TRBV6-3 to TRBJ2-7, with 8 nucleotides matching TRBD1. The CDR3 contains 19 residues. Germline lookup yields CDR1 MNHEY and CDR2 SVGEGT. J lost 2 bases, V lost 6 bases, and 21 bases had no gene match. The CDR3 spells CASRPSIGGQARGPYEQYF. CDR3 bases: TGTGCCAGCAGACCTTCTATCGGGGGACAGGCCCGGGGCCCCTACGAGCAGTACTTC.

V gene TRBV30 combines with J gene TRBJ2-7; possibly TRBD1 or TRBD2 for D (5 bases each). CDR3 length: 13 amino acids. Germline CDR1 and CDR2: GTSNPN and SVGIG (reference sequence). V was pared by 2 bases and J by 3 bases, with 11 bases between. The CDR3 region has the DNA TGTGCCTGGAGTAGGGGACCTCACTACGAGCAGTACTTC. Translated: CAWSRGPHYEQYF.

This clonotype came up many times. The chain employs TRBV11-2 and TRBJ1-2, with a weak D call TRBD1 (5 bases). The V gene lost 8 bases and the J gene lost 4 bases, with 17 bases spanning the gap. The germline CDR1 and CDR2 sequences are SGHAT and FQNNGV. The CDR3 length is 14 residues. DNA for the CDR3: TGTGCCAGCGCACTTTGGGGGGAGGCCTATGGCTACACCTTC. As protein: CASALWGEAYGYTF.

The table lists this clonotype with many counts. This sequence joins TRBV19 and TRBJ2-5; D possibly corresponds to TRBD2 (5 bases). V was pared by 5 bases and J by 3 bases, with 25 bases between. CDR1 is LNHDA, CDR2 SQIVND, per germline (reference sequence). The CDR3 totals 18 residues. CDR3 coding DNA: TGTGCCAGTAGTGCTACATCCGGACTCCGGCTTGGCAAAGAGACCCAGTACTTC. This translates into CASSATSGLRLGKETQYF.

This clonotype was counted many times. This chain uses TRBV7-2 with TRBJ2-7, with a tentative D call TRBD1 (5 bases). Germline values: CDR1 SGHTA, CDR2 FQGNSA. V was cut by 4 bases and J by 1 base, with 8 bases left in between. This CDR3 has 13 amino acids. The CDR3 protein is CASSSQESYEQYF. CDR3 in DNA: TGTGCCAGCAGCTCACAGGAGTCCTACGAGCAGTACTTC.

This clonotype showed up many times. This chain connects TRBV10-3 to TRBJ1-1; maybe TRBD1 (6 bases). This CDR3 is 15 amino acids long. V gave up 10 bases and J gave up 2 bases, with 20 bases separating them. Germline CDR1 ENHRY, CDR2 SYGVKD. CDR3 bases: TGTGCCACGGCCACCCGGACAGTCGGTAACACTGAAGCTTTCTTT. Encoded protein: CATATRTVGNTEAFF.

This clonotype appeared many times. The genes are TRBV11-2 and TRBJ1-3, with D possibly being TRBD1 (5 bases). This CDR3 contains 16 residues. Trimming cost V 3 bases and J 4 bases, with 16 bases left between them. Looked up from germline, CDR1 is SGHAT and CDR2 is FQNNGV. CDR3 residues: CASSLRIGTGGNTIYF. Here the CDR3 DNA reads TGTGCCAGCAGCTTGAGGATCGGGACCGGAGGAAACACCATATATTTT.

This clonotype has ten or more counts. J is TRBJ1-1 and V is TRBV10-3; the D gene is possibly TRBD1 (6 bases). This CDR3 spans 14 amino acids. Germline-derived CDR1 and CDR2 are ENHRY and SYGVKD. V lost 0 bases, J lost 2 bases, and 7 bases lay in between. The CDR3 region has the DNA TGTGCCATCAGTGAGTCGGACAGAAACACTGAAGCTTTCTTT. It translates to CAISESDRNTEAFF.

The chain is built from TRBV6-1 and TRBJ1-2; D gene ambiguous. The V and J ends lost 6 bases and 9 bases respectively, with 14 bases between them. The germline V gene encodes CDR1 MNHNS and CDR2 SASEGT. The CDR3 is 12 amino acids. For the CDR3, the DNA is TGTGCCAGCAGGAGGACCGAGTCTAGCTACACCTTC. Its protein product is CASRRTESSYTF.

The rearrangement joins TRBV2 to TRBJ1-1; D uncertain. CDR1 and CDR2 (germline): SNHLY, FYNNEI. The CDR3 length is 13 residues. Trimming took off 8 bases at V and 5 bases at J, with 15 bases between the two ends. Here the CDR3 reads CASAEGSRTEAFF. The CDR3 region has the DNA TGTGCCAGCGCCGAGGGATCTCGGACTGAAGCTTTCTTT.

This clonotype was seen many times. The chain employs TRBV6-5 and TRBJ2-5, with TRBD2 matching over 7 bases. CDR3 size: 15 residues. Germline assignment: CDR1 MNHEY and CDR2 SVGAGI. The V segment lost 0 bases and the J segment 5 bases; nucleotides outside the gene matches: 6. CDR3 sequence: CASSYSGGGRETQYF. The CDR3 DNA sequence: TGTGCCAGCAGTTACTCTGGCGGGGGAAGGGAGACCCAGTACTTC.

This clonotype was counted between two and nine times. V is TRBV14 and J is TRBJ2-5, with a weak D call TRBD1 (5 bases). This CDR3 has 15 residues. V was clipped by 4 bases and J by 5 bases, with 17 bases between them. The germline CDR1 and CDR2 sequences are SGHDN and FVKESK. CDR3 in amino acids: CASSPRQSKGETQYF. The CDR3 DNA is TGTGCCAGCAGCCCAAGACAGTCCAAGGGGGAGACCCAGTACTTC.

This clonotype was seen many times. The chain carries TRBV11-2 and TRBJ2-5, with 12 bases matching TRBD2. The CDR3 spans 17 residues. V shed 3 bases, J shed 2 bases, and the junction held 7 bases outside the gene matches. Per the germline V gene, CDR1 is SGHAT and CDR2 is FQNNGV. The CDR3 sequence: CASSFRTSGEIQETQYF. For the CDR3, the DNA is TGTGCCAGCAGCTTTCGGACTAGCGGGGAGATTCAAGAGACCCAGTACTTC.

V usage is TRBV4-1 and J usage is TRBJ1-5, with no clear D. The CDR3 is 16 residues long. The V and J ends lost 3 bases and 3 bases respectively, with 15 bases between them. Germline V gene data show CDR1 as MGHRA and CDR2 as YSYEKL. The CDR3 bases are TGCGCCAGCAGCCAGACCTATTCAGAAAACAATCAGCCCCAGCATTTT. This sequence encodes CASSQTYSENNQPQHF.

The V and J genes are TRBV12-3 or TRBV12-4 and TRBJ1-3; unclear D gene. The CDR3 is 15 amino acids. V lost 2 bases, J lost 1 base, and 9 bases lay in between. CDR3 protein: CASSLTWGSGNTIYF. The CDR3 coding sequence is TGTGCCAGCAGTTTAACGTGGGGTTCTGGAAACACCATATATTTT.

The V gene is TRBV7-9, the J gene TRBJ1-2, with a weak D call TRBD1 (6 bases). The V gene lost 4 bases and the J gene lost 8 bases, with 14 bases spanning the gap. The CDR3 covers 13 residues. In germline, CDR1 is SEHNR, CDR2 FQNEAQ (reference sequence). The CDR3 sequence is CASSSYDRRGYTF. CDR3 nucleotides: TGTGCCAGCAGCTCGTATGACAGGCGGGGCTACACCTTC.

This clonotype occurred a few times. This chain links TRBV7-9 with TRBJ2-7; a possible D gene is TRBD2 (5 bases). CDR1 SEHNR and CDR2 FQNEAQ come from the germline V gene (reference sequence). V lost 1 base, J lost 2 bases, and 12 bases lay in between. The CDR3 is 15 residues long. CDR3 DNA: TGTGCCAGCAGCTTAGACGGGCTAGCTCCCTACGAGCAGTACGTC. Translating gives CASSLDGLAPYEQYV.

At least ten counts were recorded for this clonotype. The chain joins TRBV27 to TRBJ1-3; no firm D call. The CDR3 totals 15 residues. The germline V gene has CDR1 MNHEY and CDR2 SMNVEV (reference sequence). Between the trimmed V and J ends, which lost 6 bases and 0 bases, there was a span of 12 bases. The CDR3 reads CASRRTFNSGNTIYF. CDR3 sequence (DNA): TGTGCCAGCAGACGGACGTTTAACTCTGGAAACACCATATATTTT.

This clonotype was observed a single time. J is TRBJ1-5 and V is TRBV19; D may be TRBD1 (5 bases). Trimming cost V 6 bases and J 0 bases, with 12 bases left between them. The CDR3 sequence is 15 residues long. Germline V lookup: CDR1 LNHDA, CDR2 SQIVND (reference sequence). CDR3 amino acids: CASRLGRSSNQPQHF. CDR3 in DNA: TGTGCCAGTAGATTGGGACGTAGTAGCAATCAGCCCCAGCATTTT.

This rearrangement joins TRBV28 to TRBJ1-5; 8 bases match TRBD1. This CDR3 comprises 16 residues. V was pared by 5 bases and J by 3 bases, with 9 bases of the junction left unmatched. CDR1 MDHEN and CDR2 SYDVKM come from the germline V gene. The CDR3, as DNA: TGTGCCAGCAGTCCCCTACCGGACAGGGTCAATCAGCCCCAGCATTTT. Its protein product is CASSPLPDRVNQPQHF.

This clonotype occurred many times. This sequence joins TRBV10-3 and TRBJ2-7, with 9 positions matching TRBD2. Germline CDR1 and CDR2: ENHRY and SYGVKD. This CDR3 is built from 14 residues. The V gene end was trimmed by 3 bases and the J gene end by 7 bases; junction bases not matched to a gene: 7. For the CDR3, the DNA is TGTGCCATCAGTGAAGCGGGACTAGCCGGGGAGCAGTACTTC. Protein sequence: CAISEAGLAGEQYF.